The clone carrying this T cell receptor (beta chain) has just a few counts. This sample is drawn from a study of blood T cell repertoires in COVID-19. Some clones are missing from TCRdb's copy, which holds only in-frame ones; the method was immunoSEQ multiplex PCR. This sample has 150,000 to 200,000 clones, with about 86% found just once. Trimming at V came to 3 bases and at J to 7 bases, leaving 6 bases not matched to a gene. Germline CDR1 reads WNHNN; CDR2 reads SYGVQD (reference sequence). The CDR3 covers 16 residues. The receptor comes from a man in his fifties or sixties with acute or convalescent COVID-19. The chain recombines TRBV10-1 with TRBJ2-1, with 13 bases lining up with TRBD2. The source material was peripheral blood. The DNA of the CDR3 is TGCGCCAGCAGTGAAATCGGGACTAGCGGGACTAATGAGCAGTTCTTC. Translated, it gives CASSEIGTSGTNEQFF.